This section outlines one T cell receptor (beta chain) sequence together with its context. It has no known antigen specificity. Base qualities are not at hand, and no much larger clone is one base apart. These data belong to a study of shared clonotypes between healthy human individuals (dated by TCRdb to 2018 to 2020). The study in broad terms: The cohort comprised a couple of women and a few men aged 18 to 49 years. Per donor, leukapheresis produced somewhere between about 0.94 and 9 billion PBMCs. For each donor, CD4 naive and CD4 memory were each run on three plates, CD8 naive on two plates, and CD8 memory on one plate. Blood TCR repertoires of five healthy adults were deeply sequenced to estimate repertoire size and the extent of clonotype sharing between individuals. To increase sequencing depth and limit assay-specific biases, TCR repertoire library preparation and sequencing were carried out by different laboratories using diverse techniques. The full study reports these points: Rarefaction of sorted-subset datasets indicated incomplete sequencing despite the large sequencing depth. Pairwise subsampling led to the expectation that sequencing depth would affect the degree of clonotype sharing among donors. Clonotypes shared by all four sorted-subset donors showed higher generation probabilities than non-shared clonotypes. Sampling was restricted to blood, and TCR repertoires in tissue are likely to differ from TCR repertoires in blood. Estimated clonotype richness was generally larger for naive than for memory subsets. Sharing across several donors was observed for about 5% of naive CD4, around 3.5% of naive CD8, around 2.5% of memory CD4, and about 0.4% of memory CD8 clonotypes. The small number of donors limited the genetic and exposure-history diversity represented.

TCR CDR3 regions were amplified from genomic DNA by multiplex PCR using the deep immunoSEQ assay. Extracted genomic DNA from each cell subset was spread evenly across all wells of several immunoSEQ 96-well plates, with each plate serving as a replicate. For sorted subsets, each replicate PCR was loaded with around 200 ng genomic DNA, equivalent to 30,000 or so T cell genomes. Purified libraries were quantified with a Qubit 3.0 fluorometer, sized on a Bioanalyzer 2100, and re-quantified with the KAPA Library Quantification kit. Every immunoSEQ 96-well plate was sequenced on a dedicated single-read 150-cycle Illumina NextSeq 550 flow cell. As for the original processing: The immunoSEQ output contained only junctional sequences without quality scores, so filtering could not match that applied to full-length reads. To assign V/J genes and CDR3, sequences were annotated against IMGT germline references using PyIR, a Python wrapper for IgBLAST v1.9. Reads were filtered out if the reads had weak V/J assignments (E-value above 1e-6), no CDR3, stop codons, out-of-frame junctions, or ambiguous translated residues. A V3J clonotype was defined by an identical inferred V gene, J gene, and CDR3 amino acid sequence. The percentage overlap between two repertoires was calculated by dividing the number of shared unique clonotypes by the size of the smaller repertoire. Repertoire richness was assessed with RTK rarefaction, the Chao1 estimator, and Recon v2.1 estimates of unobserved clonotypes. Generation probabilities were computed with OLGA for all TCRbeta clonotypes obtained by the gDNA method from several donors. Sourced from immuneACCESS, this table was stored by TCRdb with only in-frame sequences that have V and J called. A share of the clones is absent; for the studies checked, an unresolved V gene accounts for under half, and the remainder has no known explanation. Clone size and V and J calls were adopted from that table, with D and trimming inferred from the DNA. The sample contains 2.3 million or so clones, just over 90% of them found a single time. The ten biggest clones cover around 0.4% of the sample.

The donors were healthy, HIV-negative adults with no recently reported acute infections or vaccinations. Every donor was a Caucasian adult residing in Nashville, Tennessee, USA. CD4+ T cells were enriched by magnetic negative selection; naive cells were then positively selected on CD45RA, and the negative fraction formed the memory subset. Blood was obtained by leukapheresis, after which PBMCs were separated by Ficoll-Histopaque density gradient centrifugation and cryopreserved in liquid nitrogen vapor phase. Analytical flow cytometry was used to check the purity and quantity of every magnetically sorted T cell population. From each sorted fraction, genomic DNA was isolated and quantified by UV absorbance on a Nanodrop 2000c. Via the germline V gene, CDR1 is MDHEN and CDR2 SYDVKM. Between the V and J ends, shortened by 8 bases and 6 bases respectively, the junction contains 20 bases. The CDR3 contains 15 residues, cysteine and phenylalanine counted. The DNA shown is the 45-base CDR3, in frame from base 1.

This TCR derives from a man younger than 35 in good health. Some clones in this sample may be carry-over from other donors' samples. The chain couples TRBV28 to TRBJ1-5, and the D gene may be TRBD1, 6 bases matching. The sequenced sample consisted of naive CD4+ T cells from PBMCs. What this sample's cell subset or site label stands for: CD45RA+ positively selected. DNA sequence: TGTGCCAGCCGCCCCGGGACAAAAGGGGGTCAGCCCCAGCATTTT. Translation gives CASRPGTKGGQPQHF.